These 28 T cell receptor beta chains originate from one sample sequenced in a study of CD8+CD57+ T cells in acquired aplastic anemia. The study profiled TCR beta VDJ and CDR3 using genomic DNA as template. TCRdb re-called the reads through MiXCR, storing one row per CDR3 protein. There are about 40,000 distinct CDR3 sequences in the sample; 68% occur only once, and 20% to 30% lies in the top ten. Sequenced input: sorted CD4+, CD8+, or CD8+CD57+ T cells (not recorded which) from PBMCs. All receptors come from a human donor in good health, serving as a control.

This clonotype was counted only a few times. The chain links TRBV2 to TRBJ1-3; D not certain. V was shortened by 3 bases and J by 4 bases, with 10 bases between the two germline ends. This CDR3 has 14 amino acids. Germline V lookup: CDR1 SNHLY, CDR2 FYNNEI. CDR3 in DNA: TGTGCCAGCAGTGACTATGTCCCGGGAAACACCATATATTTT. Residues: CASSDYVPGNTIYF.

V and J are TRBV20-1 and TRBJ1-2; D might be TRBD1 (5 bases). The ends were cut back, 3 bases at V and 0 bases at J, with 11 bases in the middle. Germline values: CDR1 DFQATT, CDR2 SNEGSKA (reference sequence). The CDR3 contains 14 residues. The DNA of the CDR3 is TGCAGTGCTAGGAGGGTAGGGGCTAACTATGGCTACACCTTC. Residues: CSARRVGANYGYTF.

This clonotype is classed as medium-sized (0.01 to 0.1%). The V call is TRBV24-1, the J call TRBJ2-3; the match to TRBD2 covers 7 bases. CDR3 length: 17 amino acids. V was pared by 1 base and J by 3 bases, with 9 bases of the junction left unmatched. Germline V lookup: CDR1 KGHDR, CDR2 SFDVKD. The DNA of the CDR3 is TGTGCCACCAGTGATTTCTCTACTAGCGTTACAACAGATACGCAGTATTTT. Translation: CATSDFSTSVTTDTQYF.

The chain combines TRBV5-6 with TRBJ2-7, with a weak D call TRBD2 (7 bases). The germline gives CDR1 SGHDT, CDR2 YYEEEE. The CDR3 length is 15 residues. Trimming removed 0 bases at V and 2 bases at J, with 12 bases between. The CDR3 DNA sequence: TGTGCCAGCAGCTTGGGACGGGGGGCCGCCTACGAGCAGTACTTC. This gives the protein CASSLGRGAAYEQYF. Using reference TRBV5-6 and TRBJ2-7 for the parts outside the CDR3, the full variable domain is DAGVTQSPTHLIKTRGQQVTLRCSPKSGHDTVSWYQQALGQGPQFIFQYYEEEERQRGNFPDRFSGHQFPNYSSELNVNALLLGDSALYLCASSLGRGAAYEQYFGPGTRLTVT.

This sequence joins TRBV15 and TRBJ2-7, with TRBD2 as a possible D gene (5 bases). In germline, CDR1 is LNHNV, CDR2 YYDKDF (reference sequence). This CDR3 has 13 amino acids. The germline V and J ends were trimmed by 0 bases and 6 bases, with 9 bases remaining between them. The CDR3 sequence: CATSRDYAGEQYF. In nucleotides, the CDR3 is TGTGCCACCAGCAGAGATTATGCGGGCGAGCAGTACTTC.

The chain carries TRBV7-2 and TRBJ1-5; D ambiguous. The V and J ends lost 1 base and 4 bases respectively, with 5 bases between them. Per germline, CDR1 SGHTA and CDR2 FQGNSA. The CDR3 has 13 residues. The CDR3 DNA follows: TGTGCCAGCAGCTTAGAGCGGAATCAGCCCCAGCATTTT. Translation: CASSLERNQPQHF.

The sample holds many counts of this clonotype. The rearrangement links TRBV12-3 or TRBV12-4 to TRBJ2-5; D unclear. The CDR3 contains 16 residues. V was clipped by 3 bases and J by 0 bases, with 14 bases between them. CDR3 in amino acids: CASSFPQDTDQETQYF. In DNA form, the CDR3 reads TGTGCCAGCAGTTTCCCCCAAGACACGGACCAAGAGACCCAGTACTTC.

This clonotype appeared a few times. The V call is TRBV25-1, the J call TRBJ1-1, with 7 bases fitting TRBD1. The V gene's germline CDR1 is MGHDK and CDR2 SYGVNS. CDR3 length: 16 residues. Unmatched junction bases numbered 13, after V lost 8 bases and J lost 1 base. The CDR3 DNA reads as TGTGCCAGCTCACTCCAACAGGGGAGAAGGAACACTGAAGCTTTCTTT. Its protein is CASSLQQGRRNTEAFF.

This clonotype was counted once. The chain has TRBV24-1 and TRBJ1-1; D gene uncertain. V was cut by 0 bases and J by 1 base, with 14 bases left in between. CDR3 size: 17 residues. Per germline, CDR1 KGHDR and CDR2 SFDVKD. The CDR3 bases are TGTGCCACCAGTGATTTGTCCTTTTCCCAGCCGAACACTGAAGCTTTCTTT. Translation gives CATSDLSFSQPNTEAFF.

Comment on this clonotype: The junction shows a germline mismatch at one end, possibly a read error. The chain joins TRBV29-1 to TRBJ2-7; TRBD2 agrees at 7 bases. Germline assignment: CDR1 SQVTM and CDR2 ANQGSEA. The length of the CDR3 is 14 residues. In DNA, the CDR3 is TGCAGCGTTTCCCCTGGGGGGGGGACCTACGAGCAGTGCTTC. Its protein product is CSVSPGGGTYEQCF.

The chain links TRBV7-6 to TRBJ2-4, with 7 nucleotides matching TRBD2. The CDR3 spans 13 residues. Trimming removed 2 bases from V and 7 bases from J; junction bases left unmatched: 2. Germline V gene data show CDR1 as SGHVS and CDR2 as FNYEAQ. The CDR3 bases are TGTGCCAGCAGCTTATCGGGGGGTAACATTCAGTACTTC. Residues: CASSLSGGNIQYF.

This rearrangement joins TRBV9 to TRBJ2-5, with TRBD1 as a possible D gene (8 bases). From germline, CDR1 is SGDLS and CDR2 YYNGEE. Deletions cut 5 bases from V and 2 bases from J, with 19 bases between. This CDR3 is built from 16 residues. Here the CDR3 DNA reads TGTGCCAGCAGTGCTAGCGGACAGGGATTACAAGAGACCCAGTACTTC. Translation: CASSASGQGLQETQYF. Variable domain in full (rest from reference TRBV9 and TRBJ2-5): DSGVTQTPKHLITATGQRVTLRCSPRSGDLSVYWYQQSLDQGLQFLIQYYNGEERAKGNILERFSAQQFPDLHSELNLSSLELGDSALYFCASSASGQGLQETQYFGPGTRLLVL.

The rearrangement uses TRBV11-1 and TRBJ2-1, with 11 bases identical to TRBD2. V lost 2 bases, J lost 5 bases, and 5 bases stayed unmatched. Looked up from germline, CDR1 is SGHAT and CDR2 is FQDESV (reference sequence). The CDR3 has 16 amino acids. This chain's CDR3 is CASSLPGTSGNNEQFF. CDR3 sequence (DNA): TGTGCCAGCAGCTTACCCGGGACTAGCGGAAACAATGAGCAGTTCTTC. The entire variable domain, with the rest obtained from reference TRBV11-1 and TRBJ2-1, is as follows: EAEVAQSPRYKITEKSQAVAFWCDPISGHATLYWYRQILGQGPELLVQFQDESVVDDSQLPKDRFSAERLKGVDSTLKIQPAELGDSAMYLCASSLPGTSGNNEQFFGPGTRLTVL.

The V gene is TRBV2, the J gene TRBJ1-3; 8 positions agree with TRBD1. Germline loops: CDR1 SNHLY, CDR2 FYNNEI. J lost 0 bases, V lost 7 bases, and 5 bases had no gene match. The CDR3 has 15 residues. The CDR3 coding sequence is TGTGCCAGCAATCGACAGGGGATCTCTGGAAACACCATATATTTT. This gives the protein CASNRQGISGNTIYF.

Judged by abundance, this clonotype is medium-sized. This sequence joins TRBV6-4 and TRBJ1-2, with a weak D call TRBD1 (6 bases). CDR1 and CDR2 (germline): MRHNA, SNTAGT. This CDR3 has 13 amino acids. V shed 0 bases and J shed 4 bases, with 6 bases lying between them. CDR3 DNA: TGTGCCAGCAGTGACTCGGACAGCTATGGCTACACCTTC. This translates into CASSDSDSYGYTF.

This clonotype was counted only a few times. The V call is TRBV15, the J call TRBJ2-7; D not resolved. The CDR3 is 15 residues long. The germline CDR1 and CDR2 sequences are LNHNV and YYDKDF (reference sequence). Trimming cost V 0 bases and J 1 base, with 10 bases left between them. CDR3 sequence: CATSRERDESYEQYF. CDR3 bases: TGTGCCACCAGCAGAGAAAGGGATGAATCCTACGAGCAGTACTTC.

This rearrangement joins TRBV20-1 to TRBJ2-7; D gene unclear. Germline V gene sequence: CDR1 DFQATT, CDR2 SNEGSKA (reference sequence). The CDR3 totals 13 residues. V lost 5 bases and J lost 1, with 12 bases in between. The CDR3 protein is CSAGDGASYEQYV. In DNA form, the CDR3 reads TGCAGTGCTGGCGACGGTGCATCCTACGAGCAGTACGTC.

The rearrangement joins TRBV2 to TRBJ2-7, with D tentatively TRBD1 or TRBD2 (5 bases each). The CDR3 runs 14 residues. V was clipped by 5 bases and J by 9 bases, with 20 bases between them. Per germline, CDR1 SNHLY and CDR2 FYNNEI. The CDR3 sequence: CASSRTGTPPGQYF. The CDR3 DNA is TGTGCCAGCAGTCGAACCGGGACGCCGCCGGGGCAGTACTTC.

This clonotype occurred many times. V and J are TRBV11-1 and TRBJ2-1; either TRBD1 or TRBD2 may supply D (5 bases each). Germline CDR1 is SGHAT and CDR2 is FQDESV (reference sequence). This CDR3 region has 15 residues. V lost 3 bases to trimming and J lost 0 bases, with 9 bases between them. CDR3 DNA sequence: TGTGCCAGCAGCTTTGCAGGGAGCTCCTACAATGAGCAGTTCTTC. This codes for CASSFAGSSYNEQFF.

This clonotype was seen many times. The chain is built from TRBV6-5 and TRBJ2-7, with D unclear. Germline V gene lookup returns CDR1 MNHEY and CDR2 SVGAGI. The CDR3 contains 16 residues. Trimming took 0 bases from V and 0 from J, leaving 12 bases between them. The CDR3 DNA sequence: TGTGCCAGCAGTTACTCTACCCCCCCCAGCTCCTACGAGCAGTACTTC. Translated, it gives CASSYSTPPSSYEQYF.

This sequence joins TRBV20-1 and TRBJ2-3; 8 nucleotides agree with TRBD1. The CDR3 spans 11 residues. The germline V gene encodes CDR1 DFQATT and CDR2 SNEGSKA (reference sequence). V lost 1 base to trimming and J lost 13 bases; unmatched junction nucleotides: 4. In nucleotides, the CDR3 is TGCAGTGCTAGAGGGGCGACAGGGGAGTATTTT. It translates to CSARGATGEYF.

The chain uses TRBV9 and TRBJ2-5; 9 bases map to TRBD2. Germline V gene lookup returns CDR1 SGDLS and CDR2 YYNGEE. After removal of 2 bases from V and 6 bases from J, the junction contained 5 bases not matched to a gene. There are 14 residues in the CDR3. The CDR3 nucleotides read TGTGCCAGCAGCGTTAGCGGGGGTCCCCAGACCCAGTACTTC. This codes for CASSVSGGPQTQYF.

This rearrangement joins TRBV18 to TRBJ2-5; 9 bases are shared with TRBD2. The CDR3 length is 18 residues. From germline, CDR1 is KGHSH and CDR2 LQKENI. After removal of 1 base from V and 4 bases from J, the junction contained 13 bases not matched to a gene. CDR3 bases: TGTGCCAGCTCACCACTGTCTAGCGGGGCCCAAGGGGTAGAGACCCAGTACTTC. It translates to CASSPLSSGAQGVETQYF.

The chain links TRBV5-4 to TRBJ2-7; 11 bases align to TRBD1. The CDR3 spans 15 residues. V gave up 4 bases and J gave up 4 bases; unmatched junction bases: 7. The germline V gene has CDR1 SGHNT and CDR2 YYREEE (reference sequence). In DNA form, the CDR3 reads TGTGCCAGCAGCGGAGGACAGGGGGCCTCTTACGAGCAGTACTTC. Residues: CASSGGQGASYEQYF.

With respect to this clonotype: This is likely a read error, given that the CDR3 carries no conserved phenylalanine or tryptophan at its end. The chain employs TRBV12-3 or TRBV12-4 and TRBJ1-4; 9 positions agree with TRBD1. This CDR3 region has 16 residues. The V segment lost 2 bases and the J segment 8 bases; nucleotides outside the gene matches: 9. This CDR3 is CASSLTGGIGLEKLFS. In nucleotides, the CDR3 is TGTGCCAGCAGTTTAACAGGGGGCATAGGATTGGAAAAACTGTTTTCT.

V is TRBV9 and J is TRBJ1-6; the match to TRBD1 covers 7 bases. V lost 4 bases, J lost 7 bases, and 11 bases stayed unmatched. The CDR3 is 16 amino acids. CDR1 and CDR2 from the germline V gene are SGDLS and YYNGEE. The CDR3 spells CASSLSPGQSNSPLHF. Written as DNA, the CDR3 is TGTGCCAGCAGCTTGTCTCCGGGACAGTCGAATTCACCCCTCCACTTT. Looking up the rest from reference TRBV9 and TRBJ1-6 gives the full variable domain: DSGVTQTPKHLITATGQRVTLRCSPRSGDLSVYWYQQSLDQGLQFLIQYYNGEERAKGNILERFSAQQFPDLHSELNLSSLELGDSALYFCASSLSPGQSNSPLHFGNGTRLTVT.

The rearrangement uses TRBV15 and TRBJ2-3; no reliable D call. The CDR3 is 14 amino acids. The V gene lost 2 bases and the J gene lost 2 bases, with 8 bases spanning the gap. Germline-derived CDR1 and CDR2 are LNHNV and YYDKDF (reference sequence). The CDR3 coding sequence is TGTGCCACCAGCAGAACATACAACACAGATACGCAGTATTTT. Amino acid sequence: CATSRTYNTDTQYF. The whole variable domain, filled in from reference TRBV15 and TRBJ2-3, reads DAMVIQNPRYQVTQFGKPVTLSCSQTLNHNVMYWYQQKSSQAPKLLFHYYDKDFNNEADTPDNFQSRRPNTSFCFLDIRSPGLGDTAMYLCATSRTYNTDTQYFGPGTRLTVL.

The V call is TRBV29-1, the J call TRBJ2-7; TRBD1 matches 10 bases. J gave up 4 bases and V 1 base, and 7 bases lay outside the gene matches. Per germline, CDR1 SQVTM and CDR2 ANQGSEA. The CDR3 totals 15 residues. The CDR3 sequence: CSVEAGRGQGYEQYF. The CDR3 DNA reads as TGCAGCGTTGAAGCCGGCCGGGGACAGGGGTACGAGCAGTACTTC.